The 25 T cell receptor beta chains reported below all come from one sample, sequenced in a study of blood T cell repertoires in COVID-19. Some clones are missing from TCRdb's copy, which holds only in-frame ones; the method was immunoSEQ multiplex PCR. This table holds approximately 380,000 clones, 85% found once. Sequencing was performed on peripheral blood. The receptors shown here come from a woman between 18 and 29 years old with acute or convalescent COVID-19.

Only one count was recorded for this clone. The chain links TRBV19 to TRBJ1-1, with a possible D match to TRBD1 (6 bases). Deletions cut 6 bases from V and 3 bases from J, with 17 bases between. Germline lookup yields CDR1 LNHDA and CDR2 SQIVND (reference sequence). The length of the CDR3 is 15 residues. CDR3 amino acids: CASRPGQFRDTEAFF. For the CDR3, the DNA is TGTGCCAGTAGACCCGGACAGTTCCGTGACACTGAAGCTTTCTTT.

The chain employs TRBV5-1 and TRBJ1-1, with D perhaps matching TRBD1 (5 bases). The CDR3 is made up of 12 amino acids. CDR1 is SGHRS and CDR2 is YFSETQ in the germline V gene. Trimming pared 4 bases from V and 4 bases from J, leaving 8 bases between. The CDR3 region is CASSRGGTEAFF. CDR3 nucleotides: TGCGCCAGCAGCCGGGGGGGCACTGAAGCTTTCTTT.

Note on this clone: Other DNA sequences of this sample code for an identical CDR3. The V gene is TRBV7-2, the J gene TRBJ2-1, with TRBD1 identical over 9 bases. Germline values: CDR1 SGHTA, CDR2 FQGNSA. The CDR3 is 14 residues long. The junction had 6 bases not matched to a gene; V was cut back by 5 bases and J by 7 bases. The CDR3 DNA sequence: TGTGCCAGCAGCGGTAGGGACAGGGATAATGAGCAGTTCTTC. Translation gives CASSGRDRDNEQFF.

The chain is built from TRBV11-2 and TRBJ1-4, with D maybe TRBD1 (5 bases). Germline V CDR1 and CDR2: SGHAT, FQNNGV. V lost 5 bases, J lost 4 bases, and 20 bases lay in between. This CDR3 contains 17 residues. CDR3 DNA: TGTGCCAGCAGCGTCCCGGGACTTATCGACGTTAATGAAAAACTGTTTTTT. This encodes CASSVPGLIDVNEKLFF. Together with reference TRBV11-2 and TRBJ1-4, the CDR3 gives the full variable domain: EAGVAQSPRYKIIEKRQSVAFWCNPISGHATLYWYQQILGQGPKLLIQFQNNGVVDDSQLPKDRFSAERLKGVDSTLKIQPAKLEDSAVYLCASSVPGLIDVNEKLFFGSGTQLSVL.

This clone was recorded once. V is TRBV5-3 and J is TRBJ2-1; D is undetermined. TRBV5-3 is an ORF, and what it does is uncertain. With 2 bases removed from V and 5 bases from J, the gap between germline ends came to 14 bases. CDR3 size: 15 residues. The CDR3 here is CARSFPYAPDNEQFF. CDR3 bases: TGTGCCAGAAGCTTCCCCTATGCGCCTGACAATGAGCAGTTCTTC.

The chain is built from TRBV5-1 and TRBJ1-5; no definite D call. The ends were cut back, 5 bases at V and 0 bases at J, with 12 bases in the middle. Germline V gene lookup returns CDR1 SGHRS and CDR2 YFSETQ. The CDR3 loop spans 15 amino acids. The CDR3 DNA follows: TGCGCCAGCAGTCTAGAAAATTCTAGCAATCAGCCCCAGCATTTT. Translated, it gives CASSLENSSNQPQHF.

The rearrangement uses TRBV12-5 and TRBJ1-4; D may be TRBD1 (6 bases). With 0 bases removed from V and 5 bases from J, the gap between germline ends came to 16 bases. CDR3 length equals 17 residues. Germline loops: CDR1 LGHNT, CDR2 FRNRAP. The CDR3, as DNA: TGTGCTAGTGGTTTGGTACCCTTCCACAGGGCAAATGAAAAACTGTTTTTT. This codes for CASGLVPFHRANEKLFF.

This sequence joins TRBV29-1 and TRBJ2-3, with 10 bases lining up with TRBD2. CDR3 length equals 14 residues. The J segment lost 4 bases and the V segment lost 6 bases, leaving 7 bases of the junction unmatched. The V gene's germline CDR1 is SQVTM and CDR2 ANQGSEA. CDR3 nucleotide sequence: TGCAGCGTGGAGGCTAGCGGGAGTGCAGATACGCAGTATTTT. This gives the protein CSVEASGSADTQYF.

The chain combines TRBV4-1 with TRBJ1-2; TRBD1 might be the D (5 bases). The germline V gene has CDR1 MGHRA and CDR2 YSYEKL. Trimming took off 0 bases at V and 7 bases at J, with 15 bases between the two ends. The CDR3 contains 15 residues. CDR3 nucleotides: TGCGCCAGCAGCCAAGATAGCCTTCGGCAGGGTGGCTACACCTTC. Protein: CASSQDSLRQGGYTF.

This clone was observed a single time. The CDR3 reads CASSPTNSPNQPQHF. In DNA form, the CDR3 reads TGTGCCAGCAGCCCTACCAACAGCCCCAATCAGCCCCAGCATTTT. This chain connects TRBV7-3 to TRBJ1-5, with D hard to call. The germline CDR1 and CDR2 sequences are SGHTA and FQGTGA. The CDR3 spans 15 residues. Between the trimmed V and J ends, which lost 5 bases and 3 bases, there was a span of 14 bases. The full variable domain, completed using reference TRBV7-3 and TRBJ1-5, is GAGVSQTPSNKVTEKGKYVELRCDPISGHTALYWYRQSLGQGPEFLIYFQGTGAADDSGLPNDRFFAVRPEGSVSTLKIQRTERGDSAVYLCASSPTNSPNQPQHFGDGTRLSIL.

The chain couples TRBV2 to TRBJ2-4, with D perhaps matching TRBD2 (6 bases). Trimming left V 6 bases short and J 3 bases short, with 12 bases between. The CDR3 runs to 14 residues. In germline, CDR1 is SNHLY, CDR2 FYNNEI. CDR3 bases: TGTGCCAGCAGGGCCTCTAGCGACAAAAACATTCAGTACTTC. Protein product: CASRASSDKNIQYF.

V and J are TRBV19 and TRBJ2-1; 12 bases match TRBD2. The V gene end was trimmed by 2 bases and the J gene end by 2 bases; junction bases not matched to a gene: 4. The germline CDR1 and CDR2 sequences are LNHDA and SQIVND (reference sequence). This CDR3 is 17 amino acids long. CDR3 loop: CASSIRASGGAYNEQFF. The CDR3 nucleotides read TGTGCCAGTAGTATACGGGCTAGCGGGGGGGCCTACAATGAGCAGTTCTTC.

The V call is TRBV5-1, the J call TRBJ2-1; the match to TRBD1 covers 7 bases. CDR3 length: 16 residues. Unmatched junction bases numbered 12, after V lost 3 bases and J lost 6 bases. Germline CDR1 reads SGHRS; CDR2 reads YFSETQ. CDR3: CASSYSRTDRVNEQFF. As DNA, the CDR3 is TGCGCCAGCAGCTACTCGCGAACCGACAGGGTCAATGAGCAGTTCTTC.

About this clone itself: The germline gene is not matched at one end of the junction; a read error may be the cause. V and J are TRBV29-1 and TRBJ1-2; D is ambiguous. Germline loops: CDR1 SQVTM, CDR2 ANQGSEA. The CDR3 is 12 amino acids. This chain's CDR3 is CSVVWQDYGYTF. The CDR3 DNA is TGCAGCGTTGTTTGGCAGGACTACGGCTACACCTTC.

The rearrangement uses TRBV5-1 and TRBJ2-7; 8 nucleotides agree with TRBD1. There are 14 residues in the CDR3. V shed 2 bases, J shed 5 bases, and the junction held 6 bases outside the gene matches. CDR1 SGHRS and CDR2 YFSETQ come from the germline V gene. The CDR3 sequence is CASSFPTTGDEQYF. The CDR3 DNA reads as TGCGCCAGCAGCTTCCCGACGACAGGGGACGAGCAGTACTTC.

This clone was detected a few times. The rearrangement links TRBV7-2 to TRBJ1-2, with D tentatively TRBD1 (5 bases). With 5 bases removed from V and 3 bases from J, the gap between germline ends came to 13 bases. Germline values: CDR1 SGHTA, CDR2 FQGNSA. The CDR3 sequence is 14 residues long. CDR3 DNA: TGTGCCAGCAGCCTCGGGGGAGCAGACTATGGCTACACCTTC. Translation: CASSLGGADYGYTF. The whole variable domain, filled in from reference TRBV7-2 and TRBJ1-2, reads GAGVSQSPSNKVTEKGKDVELRCDPISGHTALYWYRQSLGQGLEFLIYFQGNSAPDKSGLPSDRFSAERTGGSVSTLTIQRTQQEDSAVYLCASSLGGADYGYTFGSGTRLTVV.

This sequence joins TRBV29-1 and TRBJ1-3, with D perhaps matching TRBD1 (5 bases). CDR3 length: 14 residues. The V end lost 4 bases, the J end lost 0 bases, and 10 bases lay between the germline ends. Looked up from germline, CDR1 is SQVTM and CDR2 is ANQGSEA. The CDR3 region is CSVVGGGSGNTIYF. CDR3 DNA sequence: TGCAGCGTTGTTGGGGGAGGCTCTGGAAACACCATATATTTT. Based on the CDR3 plus reference TRBV29-1 and TRBJ1-3, the full variable domain is SAVISQKPSRDICQRGTSLTIQCQVDSQVTMMFWYRQQPGQSLTLIATANQGSEATYESGFVIDKFPISRPNLTFSTLTVSNMSPEDSSIYLCSVVGGGSGNTIYFGEGSWLTVV.

The V and J genes are TRBV2 and TRBJ1-2; 9 positions agree with TRBD1. From germline, CDR1 is SNHLY and CDR2 FYNNEI. Trimming took 11 bases from V and 3 from J; bases not matched to a gene: 10. The CDR3 sequence is 14 residues long. This CDR3 is CAGKGTGTDYGYTF. CDR3 nucleotides: TGTGCCGGAAAGGGGACAGGGACGGACTATGGCTACACCTTC.

As for this clone: The identical CDR3 is also encoded by other nucleotide sequences in the sample. The V gene is TRBV5-1, the J gene TRBJ1-1; TRBD1 aligns across 7 bases. With 1 base clipped from V and 3 bases from J, the junction kept 0 bases outside the gene matches. From germline, CDR1 is SGHRS and CDR2 YFSETQ. The CDR3 is made up of 13 amino acids. CDR3 sequence: CASSLTGDTEAFF. DNA for the CDR3: TGCGCCAGCAGCTTGACAGGGGACACTGAAGCTTTCTTT. The variable domain in full, completed from reference TRBV5-1 and TRBJ1-1, reads KAGVTQTPRYLIKTRGQQVTLSCSPISGHRSVSWYQQTPGQGLQFLFEYFSETQRNKGNFPGRFSGRQFSNSRSEMNVSTLELGDSALYLCASSLTGDTEAFFGQGTRLTVV.

The DNA of the CDR3 is TGTGCCAGCAGCTTAAACGGCGGGAGGGAGAGCGAGCAGTACTTC. It codes for CASSLNGGRESEQYF. The chain combines TRBV7-3 with TRBJ2-7, with 9 bases matching TRBD2. V lost 1 base to trimming and J lost 6 bases; unmatched junction nucleotides: 7. CDR3 length equals 15 residues. In germline, CDR1 is SGHTA, CDR2 FQGTGA.

The chain combines TRBV28 with TRBJ2-4, with 7 bases aligning to TRBD2. CDR3 size: 13 residues. The ends lost 6 bases at V and 6 bases at J; junction bases unmatched: 5. The germline V gene has CDR1 MDHEN and CDR2 SYDVKM. The CDR3 DNA is TGTGCCAGCAGCAGAGGGGAGGGAAACATTCAGTACTTC. Protein sequence: CASSRGEGNIQYF.

There are a few counts of this clone. J is TRBJ1-3 and V is TRBV3-1 (or the pseudogene TRBV3-2), with D possibly TRBD1 on 6 matching bases. There are 13 residues in the CDR3. Trimming took 5 bases from V and 7 from J, leaving 12 bases between them. Germline V gives CDR1 LGHDT, CDR2 YNNKEL (reference sequence). The CDR3 region has the DNA TGTGCCAGCAGCGCGGGCCAGGGGAACACCATATATTTT. Translated, it gives CASSAGQGNTIYF.

The V gene is TRBV4-1, the J gene TRBJ2-7, with D perhaps TRBD1 (6 bases). The germline V and J ends were trimmed by 0 bases and 0 bases, with 18 bases remaining between them. Germline V lookup: CDR1 MGHRA, CDR2 YSYEKL. The CDR3 length is 18 residues. CDR3 residues: CASSQDFGQLSSSYEQYF. In DNA, the CDR3 is TGCGCCAGCAGCCAAGATTTTGGACAGTTGTCGAGCTCCTACGAGCAGTACTTC.

This sequence joins TRBV5-6 and TRBJ2-7; 12 nucleotides agree with TRBD2. This CDR3 contains 15 residues. The germline CDR1 and CDR2 sequences are SGHDT and YYEEEE. V trimming: 5 bases; J trimming: 0 bases; junction bases outside the gene matches: 3. The CDR3 here is CASSLAGGSSYEQYF. The CDR3 nucleotides are TGTGCCAGCAGTCTAGCGGGGGGGAGCTCCTACGAGCAGTACTTC.

The rearrangement links TRBV10-1 to TRBJ2-7; 7 positions agree with TRBD1. The CDR3 loop spans 14 amino acids. V gave up 6 bases and J gave up 0 bases; unmatched junction bases: 5. CDR1 and CDR2 from the germline V gene are WNHNN and SYGVQD (reference sequence). CDR3 DNA: TGCGCCAGCAGCCCGGGACAGACCTCCTACGAGCAGTACTTC. Residues: CASSPGQTSYEQYF.